The entry below gives a single TCR beta chain sequence along with its context. Original processing notes: Using reference gene primer amplification, nucleated cell counts were estimated. The method was immunoSEQ multiplex PCR; TCRdb's version includes in-frame clones alone and lacks a portion of them. V, J and clone size were drawn from that table, and D and trimming were deduced from the DNA. This sample has about 110,000 clones, with around 90% found just once. This sample was included in a study of blood T cell repertoires in COVID-19. Study-level information: Sources were T cells, B-cell-depleted T cells, or PBMCs; the material itself was cDNA or gDNA.

From germline, CDR1 is ENHRY and CDR2 SYGVKD. V shed 0 bases, J shed 4 bases, and the junction held 2 bases outside the gene matches. This CDR3 is 15 amino acids long. The V call is TRBV10-3, the J call TRBJ2-3; 9 nucleotides agree with TRBD2. The TCR originated in a woman between 50 and 59 years old with acute or convalescent COVID-19. Source material: peripheral blood. The CDR3 bases are TGTGCCATCAGTGAGTCGACTAGCGGATCAGATACGCAGTATTTT. Encoded protein: CAISESTSGSDTQYF.